The clone carrying this TCR beta chain was picked up a small number of times. These data come from a study of blood T cell repertoires in COVID-19. Here immunoSEQ multiplex PCR was the method, and the copy in TCRdb shows in-frame clones only, minus some. The data contain about 200,000 clones, about 83% of them seen just once; the ten biggest clones take up about 6%. The CDR3 loop spans 10 amino acids. CDR1 is DFQATT and CDR2 is SNEGSKA in the germline V gene (reference sequence). V lost 5 bases and J lost 2, with 4 bases in between. The genes are TRBV20-1 and TRBJ2-7; D not resolved. The TCR originated in a man between 35 and 55 years old with acute COVID-19. Sequenced material: PBMCs or T cells enriched from blood (not recorded which). DNA of the CDR3: TGCAGTGCTCACACCTACGAGCAGTACTTC. Translating it yields CSAHTYEQYF.